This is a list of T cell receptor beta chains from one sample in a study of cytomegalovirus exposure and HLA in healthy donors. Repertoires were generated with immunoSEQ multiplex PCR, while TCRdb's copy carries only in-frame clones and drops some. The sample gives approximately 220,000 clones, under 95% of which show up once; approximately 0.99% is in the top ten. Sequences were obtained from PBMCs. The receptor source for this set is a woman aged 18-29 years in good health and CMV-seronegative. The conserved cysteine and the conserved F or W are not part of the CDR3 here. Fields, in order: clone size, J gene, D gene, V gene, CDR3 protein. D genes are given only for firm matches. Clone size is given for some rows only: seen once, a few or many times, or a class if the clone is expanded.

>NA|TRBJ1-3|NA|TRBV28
ASRVTAHPGNTIY
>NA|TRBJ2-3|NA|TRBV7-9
ASITPAGYAADTQY
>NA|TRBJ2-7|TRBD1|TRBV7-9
ASSAGQGNPY
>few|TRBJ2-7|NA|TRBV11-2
ASSLLASAYEQY
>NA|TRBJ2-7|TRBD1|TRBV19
ASSTRDRELAGYEQY
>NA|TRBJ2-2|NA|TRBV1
TSSPSALATTGTGELF
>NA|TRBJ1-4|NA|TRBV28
ASSLQVVREKLF
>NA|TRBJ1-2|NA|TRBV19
ASRSTGRGYT
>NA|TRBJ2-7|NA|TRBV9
ASSVGGSGMSSYEQY
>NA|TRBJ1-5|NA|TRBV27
ASSLFRLGGSNQPQH